The next 32 T cell receptor beta chains were all read from a single sample in a study of shared clonotypes between healthy human individuals. The table came from immunoSEQ multiplex PCR; TCRdb's copy has only in-frame clones and leaves some out. The sample holds hundreds of thousands of clones, approximately 79% seen once. The specimen sequenced was memory CD4+ T cells sorted from blood. As to subset: CD45RA-negative fraction. Receptor source: a woman aged 25-40 years in good health.

A few counts support this clone. This chain joins TRBV6-5 and TRBJ1-5, with no clear D. Germline V gene lookup returns CDR1 MNHEY and CDR2 SVGAGI. With 4 bases removed from V and 3 bases from J, the gap between germline ends came to 7 bases. The CDR3 runs 13 residues. CDR3 protein: CASSFQTNQPQHF. The DNA of the CDR3 is TGTGCCAGCAGTTTTCAGACCAATCAGCCCCAGCATTTT.

This clone has only one observation. The V call is TRBV6-1, the J call TRBJ1-2; no definite D call. There are 16 residues in the CDR3. The V end was cut by 2 bases, the J end by 0 bases, with 13 bases between. Per germline, CDR1 MNHNS and CDR2 SASEGT. The CDR3 nucleotides are TGTGCCAGCAGTGAACGCAGCAGCGGTGCTAACTATGGCTACACCTTC. This gives the protein CASSERSSGANYGYTF.

This sequence joins TRBV6-1 and TRBJ2-7; TRBD2 matches at 13 bases. The CDR3 consists of 15 residues. V was clipped by 5 bases and J by 7 bases; unmatched bases: 8. Germline values: CDR1 MNHNS, CDR2 SASEGT. CDR3 nucleotide sequence: TGTGCCAGCAGTCATTGGACTAGCGGGAGTCGGGAGCAGTACTTC. Amino acid sequence: CASSHWTSGSREQYF.

The chain couples TRBV18 to TRBJ2-5, with TRBD2 matching 7 bases. Germline CDR1 and CDR2: KGHSH and LQKENI. V lost 1 base to trimming and J lost 2 bases; unmatched junction nucleotides: 4. This CDR3 spans 15 amino acids. CDR3 protein: CASSPLGGGQETQYF. In nucleotides, the CDR3 is TGTGCCAGCTCACCACTCGGCGGGGGTCAAGAGACCCAGTACTTC.

CDR3 amino acids: CATSSAPATDYNEQFF. The CDR3 region has the DNA TGTGCCACCAGCAGCGCCCCCGCGACGGACTACAATGAGCAGTTCTTC. The chain has TRBV15 and TRBJ2-1; D ambiguous. With 3 bases removed from V and 3 bases from J, the gap between germline ends came to 15 bases. Germline CDR1 is LNHNV and CDR2 is YYDKDF (reference sequence). The CDR3 extends over 16 amino acids.

This chain links TRBV27 with TRBJ1-2, with D maybe TRBD1 (6 bases). CDR3 length: 15 residues. V was trimmed by 6 bases and J by 4 bases, leaving 18 bases between them. CDR1 is MNHEY, CDR2 SMNVEV, per germline (reference sequence). This CDR3 reads CASRNQGSDVYGYTF. CDR3 DNA sequence: TGTGCCAGCAGAAATCAGGGGTCGGACGTCTATGGCTACACCTTC.

The chain joins TRBV5-4 to TRBJ2-1; TRBD2 is a possible D gene (5 bases). Per the germline V gene, CDR1 is SGHNT and CDR2 is YYREEE (reference sequence). The CDR3 runs to 16 residues. V lost 0 bases and J lost 6, with 16 bases in between. The CDR3 reads CASSLGEGRLGNEQFF. CDR3 bases: TGTGCCAGCAGCTTGGGTGAGGGTAGATTAGGCAATGAGCAGTTCTTC.

The rearrangement links TRBV19 to TRBJ1-1, with D possibly TRBD1 on 5 matching bases. This CDR3 is 13 amino acids long. Germline V gene data show CDR1 as LNHDA and CDR2 as SQIVND (reference sequence). The V gene lost 6 bases and the J gene lost 1 base, with 9 bases spanning the gap. The CDR3 DNA follows: TGTGCCAGTAGAAGTGGACAGAACACTGAAGCTTTCTTT. Translating it yields CASRSGQNTEAFF.

The chain uses TRBV2 and TRBJ2-1, with 11 bases lining up with TRBD1. The CDR3 length is 13 residues. The ends lost 11 bases at V and 7 bases at J; junction bases unmatched: 7. CDR1 and CDR2 (germline): SNHLY, FYNNEI. This CDR3 reads CAGGGQGDNEQFF. CDR3 nucleotide sequence: TGTGCCGGCGGGGGACAGGGGGATAATGAGCAGTTCTTC.

This clone was counted between two and nine times. The J gene is TRBJ2-7, the V gene TRBV6-1; D might be TRBD1 (6 bases). Looked up from germline, CDR1 is MNHNS and CDR2 is SASEGT. The ends were cut back, 7 bases at V and 3 bases at J, with 10 bases in the middle. CDR3 length: 12 residues. CDR3: CASMGQIYEQYF. In DNA form, the CDR3 reads TGTGCCAGCATGGGACAAATCTACGAGCAGTACTTC.

The chain has TRBV5-4 and TRBJ2-3, with 8 bases fitting TRBD1. Germline CDR1 and CDR2: SGHNT and YYREEE (reference sequence). The CDR3 covers 15 residues. J was trimmed by 1 base and V by 5 bases; bases with no gene match: 6. CDR3 protein: CASSYPGQGTDTQYF. The CDR3 DNA reads as TGTGCCAGCAGTTACCCGGGACAGGGCACAGATACGCAGTATTTT.

V is TRBV2 and J is TRBJ1-2, with D hard to call. In germline, CDR1 is SNHLY, CDR2 FYNNEI. This CDR3 contains 14 residues. The V gene lost 3 bases and the J gene lost 4 bases, with 12 bases spanning the gap. The CDR3 region is CASSEVTGFYGYTF. For the CDR3, the DNA is TGTGCCAGCAGTGAGGTGACGGGATTCTATGGCTACACCTTC.

The V call is TRBV2, the J call TRBJ2-7; D call uncertain. The CDR3 loop spans 10 amino acids. V shed 7 bases and J shed 4 bases, with 5 bases lying between them. CDR1 and CDR2 (germline): SNHLY, FYNNEI. CDR3 DNA: TGTGCCAGCACACGGTACGAGCAGTACTTC. The encoded protein is CASTRYEQYF.

The rearrangement uses TRBV6-5 and TRBJ1-5; 8 bases line up with TRBD1. V lost 6 bases, J lost 3 bases, and 4 bases stayed unmatched. The CDR3 is 14 residues long. In germline, CDR1 is MNHEY, CDR2 SVGAGI. CDR3 amino acids: CASSDRGFNQPQHF. CDR3 in DNA: TGTGCCAGCAGCGACAGGGGTTTCAATCAGCCCCAGCATTTT.

V usage is TRBV19 and J usage is TRBJ2-5; no definite D call. The V end was cut by 3 bases, the J end by 4 bases, with 12 bases between. Per the germline V gene, CDR1 is LNHDA and CDR2 is SQIVND (reference sequence). The CDR3 is made up of 14 amino acids. The CDR3 DNA is TGTGCCAGTAGTATTCAAGCGAATGGAGAGACCCAGTACTTC. Translation gives CASSIQANGETQYF.

Only one count was recorded for this clone. The chain is built from TRBV28 and TRBJ2-7, with D hard to call. The germline V gene has CDR1 MDHEN and CDR2 SYDVKM. Deletions cut 6 bases from V and 6 bases from J, with 12 bases between. The CDR3 contains 12 residues. CDR3: CASRDPVGEQYF. CDR3 DNA: TGTGCCAGCAGAGATCCGGTGGGCGAGCAGTACTTC.

V gene TRBV27 combines with J gene TRBJ2-1; 13 nucleotides align to TRBD2. Germline CDR1 and CDR2: MNHEY and SMNVEV (reference sequence). Germline trimming cut 8 bases from V and 15 bases from J; bases unmatched to any gene: 13. The CDR3 sequence is 14 residues long. Here the CDR3 reads CASSAGLTSGGTFF. The DNA for the CDR3 is TGTGCCAGCTCCGCCGGTCTGACTAGCGGGGGGACGTTCTTC.

The V and J genes are TRBV28 and TRBJ1-2, with D perhaps matching TRBD1 (5 bases). There are 13 residues in the CDR3. Trimming removed 3 bases from V and 8 bases from J, with 13 bases in between. Germline V gene lookup returns CDR1 MDHEN and CDR2 SYDVKM. CDR3 region: CASSLLAWGGYTF. In nucleotides, the CDR3 is TGTGCCAGCAGTTTGCTGGCGTGGGGGGGCTACACCTTC.

As for this clone: The same CDR3 also results from other DNA sequences found in this sample. This chain links TRBV4-1 with TRBJ2-7, with TRBD1 matching over 10 bases. CDR1 is MGHRA and CDR2 is YSYEKL in the germline V gene. Trimming took 0 bases from V and 4 from J; bases not matched to a gene: 3. This CDR3 comprises 15 residues. The CDR3 DNA reads as TGCGCCAGCAGCCAAGAAGGGACAGGGGTTTACGAGCAGTACTTC. Amino acids: CASSQEGTGVYEQYF.

This chain connects TRBV4-2 to TRBJ2-3; 12 nucleotides match TRBD2. Germline V gene lookup returns CDR1 LGHNA and CDR2 YNFKEQ. The ends lost 4 bases at V and 3 bases at J; junction bases unmatched: 5. The CDR3 consists of 16 residues. The CDR3 DNA reads TGTGCCAGCAGCCGATCCACTAGCGGGGGGACAGATACGCAGTATTTT. Its protein is CASSRSTSGGTDTQYF.

This clone appeared a few times. Other DNA sequences within the sample encode an identical CDR3. The CDR3 here is CASSEGQDPYEQYF. DNA for the CDR3: TGTGCCAGCAGTGAGGGACAGGACCCCTACGAGCAGTACTTC. The V gene is TRBV6-1, the J gene TRBJ2-7, with 8 bases lining up with TRBD1. Germline trimming cut 3 bases from V and 2 bases from J; bases unmatched to any gene: 3. The germline gives CDR1 MNHNS, CDR2 SASEGT. CDR3 size: 14 residues.

The rearrangement links TRBV11-2 to TRBJ2-7; D gene uncertain. Germline V lookup: CDR1 SGHAT, CDR2 FQNNGV. V lost 3 bases and J lost 2, with 11 bases in between. CDR3 length: 14 amino acids. CDR3 DNA: TGTGCCAGCAGCTTGGCCGCCAGCACCTACGAGCAGTACTTC. Protein product: CASSLAASTYEQYF. Complete variable domain (other parts from reference TRBV11-2 and TRBJ2-7): EAGVAQSPRYKIIEKRQSVAFWCNPISGHATLYWYQQILGQGPKLLIQFQNNGVVDDSQLPKDRFSAERLKGVDSTLKIQPAKLEDSAVYLCASSLAASTYEQYFGPGTRLTVT.

The chain couples TRBV7-9 to TRBJ2-5; no reliable D call. The germline gives CDR1 SEHNR, CDR2 FQNEAQ (reference sequence). CDR3 length: 14 amino acids. V lost 0 bases, J lost 0 bases, and 5 bases lay in between. The CDR3 protein is CASSLARNQETQYF. Written as DNA, the CDR3 is TGTGCCAGCAGCTTAGCGCGGAACCAAGAGACCCAGTACTTC.

J is TRBJ2-3 and V is TRBV19; 10 nucleotides line up with TRBD1. Germline V gene data show CDR1 as LNHDA and CDR2 as SQIVND (reference sequence). J gave up 6 bases and V 7 bases, and 7 bases lay outside the gene matches. This CDR3 region has 14 residues. The CDR3 nucleotides are TGTGCCAGTACCCAGACAGGGGGCTGGGATACGCAGTATTTT. It encodes CASTQTGGWDTQYF.

This clone was seen only a few times. This chain links TRBV15 with TRBJ1-3; D is perhaps TRBD1 (6 bases). Germline V gene lookup returns CDR1 LNHNV and CDR2 YYDKDF (reference sequence). Trimming left V 5 bases short and J 4 bases short, with 12 bases between. The CDR3 loop spans 14 amino acids. The CDR3, as DNA: TGTGCCACCAGCGACGGGACACTCGGAAACACCATATATTTT. Its protein is CATSDGTLGNTIYF. The full variable domain, in which reference TRBV15 and TRBJ1-3 provide the parts outside the CDR3, is DAMVIQNPRYQVTQFGKPVTLSCSQTLNHNVMYWYQQKSSQAPKLLFHYYDKDFNNEADTPDNFQSRRPNTSFCFLDIRSPGLGDTAMYLCATSDGTLGNTIYFGEGSWLTVV.

The chain recombines TRBV14 with TRBJ2-7; no clear D. V dropped 1 base and J dropped 4 bases, with 8 bases sitting between them. Germline V lookup: CDR1 SGHDN, CDR2 FVKESK. The CDR3 extends over 13 amino acids. CDR3 sequence: CASSQVIGYEQYF. CDR3 nucleotides: TGTGCCAGCAGCCAAGTGATTGGGTACGAGCAGTACTTC.

CDR3: CASSQGGGRVSYEQYF. Written as DNA, the CDR3 is TGTGCCAGCAGTCAAGGGGGCGGGAGGGTCTCCTACGAGCAGTACTTC. The V gene is TRBV2, the J gene TRBJ2-7, with TRBD2 matching 9 bases. The CDR3 covers 16 residues. With 5 bases clipped from V and 0 bases from J, the junction kept 8 bases outside the gene matches. The germline gives CDR1 SNHLY, CDR2 FYNNEI.

The CDR3 loop reads CASSHPGGAYEQYF. The CDR3 nucleotides read TGTGCCAGCAGCCACCCCGGAGGTGCCTACGAGCAGTACTTC. This rearrangement joins TRBV7-8 to TRBJ2-7, with D possibly TRBD2 on 5 matching bases. The V gene's germline CDR1 is SGHVS and CDR2 FQNEAQ. This CDR3 has 14 amino acids. The V end lost 5 bases, the J end lost 2 bases, and 13 bases lay between the germline ends.

J is TRBJ1-1 and V is TRBV9; tentative D call: TRBD1 (6 bases). This CDR3 region has 13 residues. Trimming left V 1 base short and J 4 bases short, with 8 bases between. Germline CDR1 and CDR2: SGDLS and YYNGEE. CDR3 loop: CASSVQGSTEAFF. For the CDR3, the DNA is TGTGCCAGCAGCGTACAGGGGAGCACTGAAGCTTTCTTT.

The chain is built from TRBV6-4 and TRBJ2-1; TRBD1 matches 10 bases. The CDR3 consists of 17 residues. Germline V gene sequence: CDR1 MRHNA, CDR2 SNTAGT. The ends lost 5 bases at V and 6 bases at J; junction bases unmatched: 13. The CDR3 nucleotides read TGTGCCAGCAGTCCTCGACCAACCGGGACAGGGGCCAATGAGCAGTTCTTC. The encoded protein is CASSPRPTGTGANEQFF.

The chain couples TRBV6-1 to TRBJ2-4, with 13 positions matching TRBD2. CDR3 size: 15 residues. Per the germline V gene, CDR1 is MNHNS and CDR2 is SASEGT. V was pared by 4 bases and J by 8 bases, with 5 bases of the junction left unmatched. CDR3: CASSAEGLAGYIQYF. The CDR3 bases are TGTGCCAGCAGTGCAGAGGGACTAGCGGGATACATTCAGTACTTC.

To note about this clone: The sample carries other DNA sequences with the same CDR3. The chain joins TRBV11-3 to TRBJ2-2; D possibly uses TRBD1 or TRBD2 (5 bases each). There are 14 residues in the CDR3. Trimming pared 5 bases from V and 0 bases from J, leaving 7 bases between. Germline V CDR1 and CDR2: SGHNT, YENEEA. CDR3 sequence (DNA): TGTGCCAGCAGCCGAGGGGCGAACACCGGGGAGCTGTTTTTT. As protein: CASSRGANTGELFF.